This TCR beta chain is from a study of spatial heterogeneity in lung cancer. Germline CDR1 reads SGHTA; CDR2 reads FQGTGA. The CDR3 loop spans 14 amino acids. Trimming cost V 8 bases and J 4 bases; bases outside gene matches: 10. TCRdb analysed the 5' RACE reads with MiXCR anew, one entry per CDR3 protein. The table includes 15,000 to 20,000 distinct CDR3 sequences, under 20% detected once. The table lists this clonotype with many counts. Time point: blood at routine non-recurrence follow-up after resection. The input material, whole RNA from tumor, nontumor lung or frozen PBMC, was sequenced unsorted.

The clonotype originates from a male donor with early-stage non-small cell lung cancer. This chain joins TRBV7-3 and TRBJ1-1; 7 nucleotides line up with TRBD1. Sequenced here: PBMCs, sampled at follow-up. CDR3 sequence reads: CASREGQVGTEAFF. CDR3 nucleotides: TGTGCCAGCCGAGAAGGACAGGTTGGCACTGAAGCTTTCTTT.